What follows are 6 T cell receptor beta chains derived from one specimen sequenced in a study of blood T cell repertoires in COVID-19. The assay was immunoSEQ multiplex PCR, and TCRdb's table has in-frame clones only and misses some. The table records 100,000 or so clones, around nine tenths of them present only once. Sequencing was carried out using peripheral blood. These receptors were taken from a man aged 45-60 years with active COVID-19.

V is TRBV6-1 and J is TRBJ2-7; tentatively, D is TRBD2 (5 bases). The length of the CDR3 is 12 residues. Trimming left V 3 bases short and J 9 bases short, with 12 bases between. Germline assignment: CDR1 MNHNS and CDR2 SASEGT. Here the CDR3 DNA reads TGTGCCAGCAGTGAGCCAGGCCGGGGGCAGTACTTC. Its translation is CASSEPGRGQYF.

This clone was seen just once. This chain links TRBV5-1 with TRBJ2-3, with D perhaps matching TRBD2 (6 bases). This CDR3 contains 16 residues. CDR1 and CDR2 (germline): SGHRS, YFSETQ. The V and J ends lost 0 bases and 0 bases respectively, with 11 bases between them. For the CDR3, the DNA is TGCGCCAGCAGCTTGGAGCCAGGGACTAGCACAGATACGCAGTATTTT. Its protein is CASSLEPGTSTDTQYF.

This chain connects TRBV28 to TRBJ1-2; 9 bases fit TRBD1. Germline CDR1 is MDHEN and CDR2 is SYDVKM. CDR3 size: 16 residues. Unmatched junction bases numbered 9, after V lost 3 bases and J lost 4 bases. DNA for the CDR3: TGTGCCAGCAGTTTCGGCTACAGGGGGCGAGGCTATGGCTACACCTTC. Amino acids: CASSFGYRGRGYGYTF.

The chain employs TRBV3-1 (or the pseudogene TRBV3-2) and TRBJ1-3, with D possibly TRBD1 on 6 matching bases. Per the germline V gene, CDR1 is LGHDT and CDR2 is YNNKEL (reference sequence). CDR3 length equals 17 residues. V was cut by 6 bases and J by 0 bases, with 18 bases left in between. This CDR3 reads CASSWGGASFSGNTIYF. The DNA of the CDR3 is TGTGCCAGCAGTTGGGGGGGGGCCTCGTTCTCTGGAAACACCATATATTTT.

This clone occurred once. CDR3 loop: CSVTGTGIGTEAFF. The CDR3 nucleotides read TGCAGCGTCACCGGGACAGGGATTGGCACTGAAGCTTTCTTT. The rearrangement joins TRBV29-1 to TRBJ1-1; 9 bases are a match to TRBD1. Trimming removed 6 bases from V and 4 bases from J; junction bases left unmatched: 9. Germline V lookup: CDR1 SQVTM, CDR2 ANQGSEA. This CDR3 region has 14 residues. The variable domain in full, with the rest retrieved from reference TRBV29-1 and TRBJ1-1, is SAVISQKPSRDICQRGTSLTIQCQVDSQVTMMFWYRQQPGQSLTLIATANQGSEATYESGFVIDKFPISRPNLTFSTLTVSNMSPEDSSIYLCSVTGTGIGTEAFFGQGTRLTVV.

CDR3 in amino acids: CAWRTGSSYNEQFF. The CDR3 nucleotides read TGTGCCTGGAGGACAGGGAGCTCCTACAATGAGCAGTTCTTC. The chain employs TRBV30 and TRBJ2-1; 7 bases line up with TRBD1. The V segment lost 3 bases and the J segment 0 bases; nucleotides outside the gene matches: 2. The length of the CDR3 is 14 residues. Germline CDR1 is GTSNPN and CDR2 is SVGIG (reference sequence).